These 22 T cell receptor beta chains came from one sample sequenced in a study of T cell changes during pregnancy in multiple sclerosis. Assay: immunoSEQ multiplex PCR; the TCRdb copy retains only in-frame clones and omits some. This table holds 39,000 or so clones, 85% to 95% found once. The sample was CD8+ T cells from peripheral blood mononuclear cells, taken in the third trimester of pregnancy. The source of these receptors is a female donor with multiple sclerosis, enrolled in a pregnancy study.

The chain joins TRBV6-4 to TRBJ2-2; 7 bases are shared with TRBD1. V was pared by 6 bases and J by 3 bases, with 4 bases of the junction left unmatched. The CDR3 length is 14 residues. Germline V gives CDR1 MRHNA, CDR2 SNTAGT. The CDR3 reads CASRRGGDTGELFF. Here the CDR3 DNA reads TGTGCCAGCAGAAGAGGGGGCGACACCGGGGAGCTGTTTTTT.

This clone was picked up one time. The chain joins TRBV14 to TRBJ1-5; 7 nucleotides align to TRBD1. Germline CDR1 and CDR2: SGHDN and FVKESK. With V trimmed by 0 bases and J by 6 bases, 5 bases remained unmatched. The CDR3 contains 15 residues. CDR3 in DNA: TGTGCCAGCAGCCAAGATCGGGACAGATGTCAGCCCCAGCATTTT. As protein: CASSQDRDRCQPQHF.

The V and J genes are TRBV7-2 and TRBJ2-1; 9 bases fit TRBD2. This CDR3 is built from 12 residues. Trimming removed 5 bases from V and 9 bases from J; junction bases left unmatched: 2. The germline V gene has CDR1 SGHTA and CDR2 FQGNSA. CDR3 DNA: TGTGCCAGCAGCGGGACTAGCCGTGAGCAGTTCTTC. The encoded protein is CASSGTSREQFF. The full variable domain, completed using reference TRBV7-2 and TRBJ2-1, is GAGVSQSPSNKVTEKGKDVELRCDPISGHTALYWYRQSLGQGLEFLIYFQGNSAPDKSGLPSDRFSAERTGGSVSTLTIQRTQQEDSAVYLCASSGTSREQFFGPGTRLTVL.

The chain combines TRBV5-1 with TRBJ2-5, with 10 nucleotides matching TRBD2. The J call is doubtful: the DNA matches TRBJ2-7 better. The CDR3 has 16 residues. Germline CDR1 and CDR2: SGHRS and YFSETQ. For the CDR3, the DNA is TGCGCCAGCAGCTTGTCTAGCGGGAGCGGGTCCTACGAGCAGTACTTC. Its translation is CASSLSSGSGSYEQYF.

The rearrangement links TRBV7-8 to TRBJ2-5; perhaps TRBD1 as D (5 bases). V gave up 3 bases and J gave up 3 bases, with 17 bases separating them. CDR1 SGHVS and CDR2 FQNEAQ come from the germline V gene. The CDR3 sequence is 16 residues long. The CDR3 here is CASSLGDEIGEETQYF. DNA of the CDR3: TGTGCCAGCAGCTTGGGCGATGAAATAGGGGAAGAGACCCAGTACTTC.

This clone was seen only once. The gene calls are TRBV7-9 and TRBJ1-2, with a weak D call TRBD1 (6 bases). The CDR3 totals 13 residues. The germline V gene encodes CDR1 SEHNR and CDR2 FQNEAQ (reference sequence). Trimming left V 4 bases short and J 4 bases short, with 10 bases between. The CDR3 nucleotides read TGTGCCAGCAGCTCAGGGGACGGCTATGGCTACACCTTC. Amino acids: CASSSGDGYGYTF.

The rearrangement links TRBV4-3 to TRBJ2-1; D not certain. CDR1 LGHNA and CDR2 YSLEER come from the germline V gene. The CDR3 runs to 15 residues. With 0 bases removed from V and 0 bases from J, the gap between germline ends came to 6 bases. The CDR3 nucleotides read TGCGCCAGCAGCCAAGACAGTTCCTCCTACAATGAGCAGTTCTTC. Protein product: CASSQDSSSYNEQFF.

This clone was picked up one time. The J gene is TRBJ1-1, the V gene TRBV6-1; D is unresolved. V lost 4 bases and J 0 bases, leaving 6 bases between the germline ends. This CDR3 spans 13 amino acids. Germline V gives CDR1 MNHNS, CDR2 SASEGT. For the CDR3, the DNA is TGTGCCAGCAGTGGGCAGATGAACACTGAAGCTTTCTTT. Translating it yields CASSGQMNTEAFF.

The chain recombines TRBV28 with TRBJ1-3, with D possibly being TRBD1 (6 bases). Germline loops: CDR1 MDHEN, CDR2 SYDVKM. This CDR3 has 14 amino acids. V gave up 1 base and J gave up 5 bases, with 9 bases separating them. Here the CDR3 DNA reads TGTGCCAGCAGTTTATATGGGGGCAGAAACACCATATATTTT. Translation: CASSLYGGRNTIYF.

This rearrangement joins TRBV27 to TRBJ2-7; D may be TRBD1 (5 bases). Trimming pared 2 bases from V and 0 bases from J, leaving 8 bases between. Germline CDR1 and CDR2: MNHEY and SMNVEV (reference sequence). CDR3 length equals 14 residues. The DNA of the CDR3 is TGTGCCAGCAGTTTAACAGGTTACTCCTACGAGCAGTACTTC. The encoded protein is CASSLTGYSYEQYF.

V is TRBV27 and J is TRBJ2-1; D might be TRBD2 (6 bases). Germline lookup yields CDR1 MNHEY and CDR2 SMNVEV (reference sequence). Trimming shortened V by 4 bases and J by 4 bases, and 14 bases separated the two germline ends. The CDR3 totals 15 residues. CDR3 residues: CASSSSGGGYNEQFF. The CDR3 coding sequence is TGTGCCAGCAGTTCCTCGGGTGGGGGGTACAATGAGCAGTTCTTC.

V is TRBV14 and J is TRBJ1-1, with TRBD1 matching over 7 bases. The CDR3 is made up of 15 amino acids. V lost 5 bases to trimming and J lost 5 bases; unmatched junction nucleotides: 11. Germline values: CDR1 SGHDN, CDR2 FVKESK. The CDR3 reads CASSYLVGQVTEAFF. Written as DNA, the CDR3 is TGTGCCAGCAGCTACCTAGTAGGACAGGTGACTGAAGCTTTCTTT.

The rearrangement joins TRBV11-3 to TRBJ2-7; 7 positions agree with TRBD1. Trimming took 2 bases from V and 2 from J; bases not matched to a gene: 18. The CDR3 extends over 19 amino acids. CDR1 is SGHNT, CDR2 YENEEA, per germline. The CDR3 region is CASSLCPVEDRETTYEQYF. CDR3 sequence (DNA): TGTGCCAGCAGCTTATGTCCCGTCGAAGACAGGGAAACCACCTACGAGCAGTACTTC.

This clone is a singleton in its sample. V is TRBV28 and J is TRBJ2-7; 7 bases are shared with TRBD1. CDR1 is MDHEN, CDR2 SYDVKM, per germline. Unmatched junction bases numbered 10, after V lost 5 bases and J lost 6 bases. This CDR3 spans 14 amino acids. The CDR3 sequence: CASSRRNRGAEQYF. The CDR3 DNA reads as TGTGCCAGCAGTCGACGAAACAGGGGAGCCGAGCAGTACTTC.

The rearrangement uses TRBV25-1 and TRBJ1-1; D is unclear. The V end was cut by 4 bases, the J end by 7 bases, with 13 bases between. The CDR3 has 13 amino acids. Germline CDR1 and CDR2: MGHDK and SYGVNS. DNA for the CDR3: TGTGCCAGCAGTGCCGGAGGTAGGTTTGAAGCTTTCTTT. The encoded protein is CASSAGGRFEAFF.

The chain has TRBV6-5 and TRBJ1-6; D is unresolved. This CDR3 is 13 amino acids long. V was trimmed by 7 bases and J by 7 bases, leaving 11 bases between them. The germline V gene encodes CDR1 MNHEY and CDR2 SVGAGI. As DNA, the CDR3 is TGTGCCAGCACCCTTACGGGGAATTCACCCCTCCACTTT. Translating it yields CASTLTGNSPLHF.

The rearrangement joins TRBV27 to TRBJ2-1, with 9 nucleotides matching TRBD2. The CDR3 totals 16 residues. The germline gives CDR1 MNHEY, CDR2 SMNVEV (reference sequence). Trimming at V came to 5 bases and at J to 4 bases, leaving 9 bases not matched to a gene. This chain's CDR3 is CASSLVLAGFYNEQFF. The DNA for the CDR3 is TGTGCCAGCAGTCTCGTCCTAGCGGGGTTTTACAATGAGCAGTTCTTC.

The J gene is TRBJ2-5, the V gene TRBV10-3; tentative D call: TRBD2 (6 bases). This CDR3 is built from 16 residues. From germline, CDR1 is ENHRY and CDR2 SYGVKD. Trimming took off 5 bases at V and 2 bases at J, with 18 bases between the two ends. DNA for the CDR3: TGTGCCATCAGTCTGCGAACGGCTAGCGCGCAAGAGACCCAGTACTTC. Protein sequence: CAISLRTASAQETQYF.

The gene calls are TRBV4-1 and TRBJ2-6, with unresolved D. This CDR3 is 15 amino acids long. Trimming cost V 2 bases and J 0 bases, with 5 bases left between them. From germline, CDR1 is MGHRA and CDR2 YSYEKL. The CDR3 region is CASSQYISGANVLTF. The CDR3 DNA reads TGCGCCAGCAGCCAATATATCTCTGGGGCCAACGTCCTGACTTTC.

The chain employs TRBV7-9 and TRBJ1-5; possible D gene TRBD1, 5 bases. Trimming removed 5 bases at V and 0 bases at J, with 11 bases between. The CDR3 runs 15 residues. Germline V gene lookup returns CDR1 SEHNR and CDR2 FQNEAQ (reference sequence). The CDR3 sequence: CASSPGHPSNQPQHF. Written as DNA, the CDR3 is TGTGCCAGCAGCCCCGGACACCCTAGCAATCAGCCCCAGCATTTT.

V and J are TRBV27 and TRBJ2-1; TRBD2 agrees at 9 bases. V lost 4 bases, J lost 7 bases, and 2 bases stayed unmatched. Per the germline V gene, CDR1 is MNHEY and CDR2 is SMNVEV (reference sequence). This CDR3 contains 13 residues. DNA of the CDR3: TGTGCCAGCAGTTGGGGACTAGCAAATGAGCAGTTCTTC. Encoded protein: CASSWGLANEQFF.

This chain links TRBV28 with TRBJ2-3; D gene uncertain. This CDR3 has 14 residues. The ends were cut back, 7 bases at V and 5 bases at J, with 16 bases in the middle. CDR1 is MDHEN and CDR2 is SYDVKM in the germline V gene. The CDR3 here is CASTPKAIQDTQYF. CDR3 in DNA: TGTGCCAGCACCCCTAAAGCGATTCAAGATACGCAGTATTTT.